The source of this T cell receptor beta chain is a study of HIV-infected patients and healthy controls. Reverse transcription used about 500 ng RNA and constant-region primers for alpha and beta. Using multiplexing indices, alpha and beta chain libraries were generated apart by chain-specific third strand synthesis. TCRdb called the 5' RACE reads again in MiXCR, with one record for every CDR3 protein. The table shows roughly 18,000 distinct CDR3 sequences, with less than 15% occurring only once. The repertoire came from unfractionated whole blood and reflected all unsorted peripheral T cells. Notes on the study in general: Compared with untreated HIV+ repertoires, healthy controls showed roughly threefold more distinct CDR3s and higher Shannon diversity.

Sample share makes this clonotype medium-sized. Its antigen is not known. V dropped 5 bases and J dropped 7 bases, with 17 bases sitting between them. This CDR3 contains 14 residues. Germline-derived CDR1 and CDR2 are MNHNY and SVGAGI (reference sequence). The V gene is TRBV6-6, the J gene TRBJ1-1; D not resolved. The clonotype comes from an adult in good health. The specimen was blood. CDR3 nucleotide sequence: TGTGCCAGCAGTGATATTGGTAAAGTTCTTGAAGCTTTCTTT. Amino acid sequence: CASSDIGKVLEAFF.